This T cell receptor (beta chain) was retrieved from a study of blood T cells in healthy people across ages. Study observations and caveats: The unsorted PBMCs prevented any conclusive comparison of naive versus antigen-experienced cells.

Germline CDR1 reads SGHRS; CDR2 reads YFSETQ. The CDR3 extends over 14 amino acids. The germline V and J ends were trimmed by 5 bases and 6 bases, with 17 bases remaining between them. This clonotype was picked up a small number of times. Its cognate antigen is unknown. In each sample, at least 6 million PBMCs were isolated. PCR was performed a second time for roughly 7 to 11 cycles using a sample-barcoded 5' primer and a J-beta primer mix. TCRdb reprocessed the 5' RACE reads via MiXCR and lists one record per CDR3 protein. The sample contains approximately 830,000 distinct CDR3 sequences, roughly 60% of which appear only once.

Sequencing input: blood. The clonotype comes from a man aged 25 to 40 in good health. The chain joins TRBV5-1 to TRBJ1-1; D is perhaps TRBD1 (6 bases). The CDR3 DNA reads as TGCGCCAGCAGTATACAGGGAAGCGGGGCTGAAGCTTTCTTT. Encoded protein: CASSIQGSGAEAFF.